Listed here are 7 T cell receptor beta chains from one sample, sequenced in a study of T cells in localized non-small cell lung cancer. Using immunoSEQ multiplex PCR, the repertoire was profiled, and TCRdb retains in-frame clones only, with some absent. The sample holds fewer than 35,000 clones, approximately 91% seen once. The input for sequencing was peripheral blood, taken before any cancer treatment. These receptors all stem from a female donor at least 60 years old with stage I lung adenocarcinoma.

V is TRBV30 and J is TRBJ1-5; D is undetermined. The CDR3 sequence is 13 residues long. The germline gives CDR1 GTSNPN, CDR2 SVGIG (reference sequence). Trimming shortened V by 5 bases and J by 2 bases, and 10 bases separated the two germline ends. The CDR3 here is CAWCAGGNQPQHF. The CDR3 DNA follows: TGTGCCTGGTGTGCCGGGGGCAATCAGCCCCAGCATTTT.

The CDR3 nucleotides read TGTGCCAGCAGCCCGACCCAGGGTGGAGCTTTCTTT. Translating it yields CASSPTQGGAFF. The V gene is TRBV2, the J gene TRBJ1-1; D is possibly TRBD1 (5 bases). In germline, CDR1 is SNHLY, CDR2 FYNNEI. V lost 6 bases to trimming and J lost 10 bases, with 15 bases between them. The CDR3 length is 12 residues.

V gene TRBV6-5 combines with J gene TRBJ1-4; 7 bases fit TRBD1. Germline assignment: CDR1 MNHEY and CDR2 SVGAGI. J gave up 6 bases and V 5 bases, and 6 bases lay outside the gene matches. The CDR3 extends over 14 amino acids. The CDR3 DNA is TGTGCCAGCAGTCTGGACAGGATAGATGAAAAACTGTTTTTT. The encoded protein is CASSLDRIDEKLFF.

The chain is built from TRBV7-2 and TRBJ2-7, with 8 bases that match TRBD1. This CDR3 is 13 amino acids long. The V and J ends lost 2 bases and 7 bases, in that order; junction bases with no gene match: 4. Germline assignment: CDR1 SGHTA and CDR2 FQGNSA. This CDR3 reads CASSLQGAGEQYF. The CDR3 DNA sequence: TGTGCCAGCAGCTTACAGGGGGCTGGGGAGCAGTACTTC. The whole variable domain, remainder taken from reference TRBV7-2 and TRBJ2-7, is GAGVSQSPSNKVTEKGKDVELRCDPISGHTALYWYRQSLGQGLEFLIYFQGNSAPDKSGLPSDRFSAERTGGSVSTLTIQRTQQEDSAVYLCASSLQGAGEQYFGPGTRLTVT.

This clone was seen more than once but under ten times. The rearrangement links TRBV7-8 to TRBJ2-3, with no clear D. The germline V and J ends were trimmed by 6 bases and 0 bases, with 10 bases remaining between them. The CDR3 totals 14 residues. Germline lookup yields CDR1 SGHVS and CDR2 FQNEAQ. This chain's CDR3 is CASSLEWSTDTQYF. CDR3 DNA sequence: TGTGCCAGCAGTCTCGAGTGGAGCACAGATACGCAGTATTTT.

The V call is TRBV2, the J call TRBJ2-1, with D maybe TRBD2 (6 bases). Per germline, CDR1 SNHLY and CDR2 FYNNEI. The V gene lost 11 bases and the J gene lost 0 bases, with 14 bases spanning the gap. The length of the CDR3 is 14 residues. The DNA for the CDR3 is TGTGCCCTTAGGGCGGGGCACTCCTACAATGAGCAGTTCTTC. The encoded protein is CALRAGHSYNEQFF.

The CDR3 sequence: CASSLWGEYNEQYF. The CDR3, as DNA: TGTGCCAGCAGTTTATGGGGGGAATACAACGAGCAGTACTTC. V gene TRBV28 combines with J gene TRBJ2-7; D tentatively fits TRBD1 or TRBD2 (5 bases each). The CDR3 length is 14 residues. Germline V gene data show CDR1 as MDHEN and CDR2 as SYDVKM. Between the trimmed V and J ends, which lost 0 bases and 5 bases, there was a span of 11 bases. The entire variable domain, with the rest obtained from reference TRBV28 and TRBJ2-7, is as follows: DVKVTQSSRYLVKRTGEKVFLECVQDMDHENMFWYRQDPGLGLRLIYFSYDVKMKEKGDIPEGYSVSREKKERFSLILESASTNQTSMYLCASSLWGEYNEQYFGPGTRLTVT.